What follows are 6 T cell receptor beta chains derived from one specimen sequenced in a study of T cells in Graves' hyperthyroidism and ophthalmopathy. Amplification of TCR beta CDR3 regions was performed using RNA transcripts as template. The HTBI primer set served for first-round RT-PCR of the TCR CDR3. TCRdb reprocessed the multiplex PCR reads with MiXCR, giving one entry per CDR3 protein. The data show about 350,000 distinct CDR3 sequences, over 11% seen once. Sequencing used blood. The receptor source for this set is a woman in her twenties or thirties with Graves' hyperthyroidism.

This clonotype was seen repeatedly, ten times or more. The V and J genes are TRBV28 and TRBJ2-5; D unclear. Per germline, CDR1 MDHEN and CDR2 SYDVKM. The CDR3 runs to 12 residues. V was trimmed by 7 bases and J by 4 bases, leaving 10 bases between them. The chain's CDR3 is CASTWGSETQYF. The CDR3, as DNA: TGTGCCAGCACCTGGGGTTCAGAGACCCAGTACTTC.

The table lists this clonotype with many counts. The rearrangement links TRBV28 to TRBJ1-5; no clear D gene. Trimming removed 4 bases from V and 1 base from J, with 11 bases in between. CDR1 and CDR2 (germline): MDHEN, SYDVKM. This CDR3 is 15 amino acids long. CDR3 in amino acids: CASSSSWGSNQPQHF. For the CDR3, the DNA is TGTGCCAGCAGTTCCTCCTGGGGAAGCAATCAGCCCCAGCATTTT. Looking up the rest from reference TRBV28 and TRBJ1-5 gives the full variable domain: DVKVTQSSRYLVKRTGEKVFLECVQDMDHENMFWYRQDPGLGLRLIYFSYDVKMKEKGDIPEGYSVSREKKERFSLILESASTNQTSMYLCASSSSWGSNQPQHFGDGTRLSIL.

The rearrangement uses TRBV28 and TRBJ2-2, with TRBD1 as a possible D gene (6 bases). Trimming removed 2 bases at V and 4 bases at J, with 11 bases between. This CDR3 is 15 amino acids long. Germline V lookup: CDR1 MDHEN, CDR2 SYDVKM. CDR3 bases: TGTGCCAGCAGTTTACTCCTAGGGGGCACCGGGGAGCTGTTTTTT. Residues: CASSLLLGGTGELFF.

This chain connects TRBV7-8 to TRBJ2-5, with D tentatively TRBD1 or TRBD2 (5 bases each). The CDR3 covers 15 residues. V shed 2 bases and J shed 1 base, with 11 bases lying between them. CDR1 and CDR2 from the germline V gene are SGHVS and FQNEAQ. The CDR3 DNA follows: TGTGCCAGCAGCTTATTCTTGGGGACCCAAGAGACCCAGTACTTC. Encoded protein: CASSLFLGTQETQYF.

This clonotype was counted many times. The J gene is TRBJ2-4, the V gene TRBV27; D may be TRBD1 (6 bases). The CDR3 sequence is 15 residues long. The germline V gene encodes CDR1 MNHEY and CDR2 SMNVEV (reference sequence). V lost 5 bases to trimming and J lost 2 bases, with 13 bases between them. This chain's CDR3 is CASSPPTGSKNIQYF. The CDR3, as DNA: TGTGCCAGCAGTCCGCCGACAGGTTCCAAAAACATTCAGTACTTC.

In this sample, this clonotype turned up many times. CDR3 coding DNA: TGTGCCAGCAGTTTCAGCGCAAAGAACACCGGGGAGCTGTTTTTT. Translated, it gives CASSFSAKNTGELFF. The J gene is TRBJ2-2, the V gene TRBV6-1; D unresolved. This CDR3 is built from 15 residues. Per the germline V gene, CDR1 is MNHNS and CDR2 is SASEGT. V lost 5 bases and J 1 base, leaving 11 bases between the germline ends.